Listed below are T cell receptor beta chains from one sample, sequenced in a study of T cells in Graves' hyperthyroidism and ophthalmopathy. MiXCR, applied by TCRdb to the multiplex PCR reads, yields one record per CDR3 protein. The profile shows hundreds of thousands of distinct CDR3 sequences, roughly 17% of them singletons. The source material was blood. These receptors came from a woman between 18 and 30 years old with Graves' hyperthyroidism. Each CDR3 is given with its conserved first and last residue. The order of the fields is D gene, V gene, J gene, clone size, CDR3 protein, CDR3 DNA. The D gene is left open where the match is weak. Rows give clone size only sometimes, using once, few, many, or a class for an expanded clone.

TRBD2	TRBV9	TRBJ2-3	few	CASSPGGATDTQYF	TGTGCCAGCAGTCCCGGGGGGGCAACAGATACGCAGTATTTT
NA	TRBV2	TRBJ2-6	many	CASRGSGANVLTF	TGTGCCAGCAGGGGGTCTGGGGCCAACGTCCTGACTTTC
NA	TRBV3-1	TRBJ2-7	few	CASSQDSGVHFLYEQYF	TGTGCCAGCAGCCAAGATTCCGGCGTCCACTTCCTCTACGAGCAGTACTTC
TRBD2	TRBV20-1	TRBJ2-3	few	CSARVSGLATDTQYF	TGCAGTGCTAGAGTATCGGGACTAGCGACAGATACGCAGTATTTT
NA	TRBV6-1	TRBJ1-5	few	CASSEAAGANQPQHF	TGTGCCAGCAGCGAGGCCGCAGGGGCCAATCAGCCCCAGCATTTT
TRBD2	TRBV12-3/TRBV12-4	TRBJ2-7	few	CASSLVVGTSGGNPYEQYF	TGTGCCAGCAGTTTAGTTGTCGGGACTAGCGGGGGGAACCCCTACGAGCAGTACTTC
TRBD2	TRBV29-1	TRBJ2-5	few	CSVDQRELSQETQYF	TGCAGCGTTGACCAGCGGGAGTTGTCCCAAGAGACCCAGTACTTC
NA	TRBV6-1	TRBJ2-1	few	CASSGPSLIGQFF	TGTGCCAGCAGTGGACCTAGTCTTATCGGGCAGTTCTTC
NA	TRBV7-2	TRBJ2-1	NA	CASSPNSVREQFF	TGTGCCAGCTCCCCCAATAGCGTCCGTGAGCAGTTCTTC
NA	TRBV29-1	TRBJ1-1	few	CSVEEAGGRGNTEAFF	TGCAGCGTTGAAGAAGCCGGGGGAAGGGGTAACACTGAAGCTTTCTTT
NA	TRBV6-1	TRBJ2-5	many	CASSEVAGGGLETQYF	TGTGCCAGCAGTGAGGTGGCAGGGGGAGGGTTGGAGACCCAGTACTTC
TRBD1	TRBV19	TRBJ1-5	NA	CASSIDDRALDQPQHF	TGTGCCAGTAGTATAGATGACAGGGCATTGGATCAGCCCCAGCATTTT
TRBD2	TRBV9	TRBJ2-3	many	CASSASGGAGTDTQYF	TGTGCCAGCAGCGCCTCGGGAGGGGCGGGCACAGATACGCAGTATTTT
NA	TRBV19	TRBJ2-3	NA	CASSIAPGTDTQYF	TGTGCCAGTAGTATTGCGCCAGGCACAGATACGCAGTATTTT
NA	TRBV18	TRBJ2-6	few	CASSPPSTGANVLTF	TGTGCCAGCTCACCACCGTCTACTGGGGCCAACGTCCTGACTTTC
NA	TRBV5-8	TRBJ1-2	NA	CASSSPNRLYGYTF	TGTGCCAGCAGCTCCCCCAACCGACTCTATGGCTACACCTTC
NA	TRBV7-2	TRBJ1-1	many	CASSLDGGAEAFF	TGTGCCAGCAGCTTAGACGGGGGTGCTGAAGCTTTCTTT
NA	TRBV30	TRBJ2-2	many	CAWSITWSGELFF	TGTGCCTGGAGTATTACTTGGTCCGGGGAGCTGTTTTTT
NA	TRBV28	TRBJ1-2	NA	CASRTGLHYGYTF	TGTGCCAGCAGGACGGGCCTGCACTATGGCTACACCTTC
TRBD2	TRBV19	TRBJ2-5	NA	CASSERLAGGDQETQYF	TGTGCCAGTAGTGAACGACTAGCGGGAGGTGATCAAGAGACCCAGTACTTC
NA	TRBV7-9	TRBJ1-1	few	CASSLQNSMNTEAFF	TGTGCCAGCAGCTTACAAAATTCTATGAACACTGAAGCTTTCTTT
TRBD1	TRBV3-1	TRBJ2-7	many	CASSTRQGSLYEQYF	TGTGCCAGCAGCACCCGACAGGGTTCACTCTACGAGCAGTACTTC
NA	TRBV6-5	TRBJ1-2	NA	CASSYSAGTNYGYTF	TGTGCCAGCAGTTACTCGGCAGGGACCAACTATGGCTACACCTTC
NA	TRBV10-3	TRBJ2-7	many	CAISDSWESSYEQYF	TGTGCCATCAGTGACTCGTGGGAAAGCTCCTACGAGCAGTACTTC
NA	TRBV28	TRBJ1-2	many	CASSSDRLNYGYTF	TGTGCCAGCAGTTCAGACAGACTTAACTATGGCTACACCTTC
TRBD2	TRBV18	TRBJ2-1	NA	CASSPEGLAGYEQFF	TGTGCCAGCTCACCCGAGGGACTAGCGGGTTACGAGCAGTTCTTC
NA	TRBV12-3/TRBV12-4	TRBJ2-1	NA	CASSFSNTGNPYNEQFF	TGTGCCAGCAGTTTTTCGAATACTGGGAACCCCTACAATGAGCAGTTCTTC
TRBD2	TRBV27	TRBJ2-1	few	CASSSPAGERDEQFF	TGTGCCAGCAGTTCCCCAGCGGGAGAAAGGGATGAGCAGTTCTTC
TRBD1	TRBV3-1	TRBJ2-2	NA	CASSQDLDRVNTGELFF	TGTGCCAGCAGCCAAGATCTGGACAGGGTGAACACCGGGGAGCTGTTTTTT
NA	TRBV20-1	TRBJ2-5	NA	CSARAGSRGTETLYF	TGCAGTGCTAGAGCAGGTTCCCGGGGGACAGAGACCCTGTACTTC
TRBD2	TRBV7-2	TRBJ2-7	many	CASSRSGTRGYEQYF	TGTGCCAGCAGCCGATCCGGGACTAGAGGCTACGAGCAGTACTTC